This is a list of T cell receptor beta chains from one sample in a study of blood T cell repertoires in COVID-19. Sequencing was performed with immunoSEQ multiplex PCR; in TCRdb, only in-frame clones are kept and a portion is missing. The sample includes over 95,000 clones, about four fifths of them seen just once. Sample: peripheral blood. The source is a human donor in a cohort sampled during active COVID-19. CDR3s include the opening cysteine and the closing phenylalanine or tryptophan. A D gene is named only where the DNA matches it firmly. Only part of the rows carry a size: once, few, many, or a class if the clone is expanded.

v_gene: TRBV19
j_gene: TRBJ2-3
len: 13
abundance: .
d_gene: TRBD1
CDR3nt: TGTGCCAGTAGGACAGGGGGGTCAGATACGCAGTATTTT
CDR3aa: CASRTGGSDTQYF

v_gene: TRBV9
j_gene: TRBJ2-3
len: 14
abundance: .
d_gene: TRBD2
CDR3nt: TGTGCCAGCAGCGTAGTCAGCGGGATAGATACGCAGTATTTT
CDR3aa: CASSVVSGIDTQYF

v_gene: TRBV27
j_gene: TRBJ2-5
len: 15
abundance: few
d_gene: .
CDR3nt: TGTGCCAGCGGGCGACCGGGACAACCTCAAGAGACCCAGTACTTC
CDR3aa: CASGRPGQPQETQYF

v_gene: TRBV6-5
j_gene: TRBJ1-2
len: 13
abundance: .
d_gene: TRBD1
CDR3nt: TGTGCCAGCAGATGGACAGGGGTTGATGGCTACACCTTC
CDR3aa: CASRWTGVDGYTF

v_gene: TRBV11-2
j_gene: TRBJ1-6
len: 16
abundance: .
d_gene: .
CDR3nt: TGTGCCAGCAGCTTAGACAGCGACAGCTATAATTCACCCCTCCACTTT
CDR3aa: CASSLDSDSYNSPLHF

v_gene: TRBV7-9
j_gene: TRBJ2-7
len: 14
abundance: few
d_gene: TRBD1
CDR3nt: TGTGCCAGCAGCCACCGGGACAGACGTTACGAGCAGTACTTC
CDR3aa: CASSHRDRRYEQYF

v_gene: TRBV27
j_gene: TRBJ2-7
len: 17
abundance: .
d_gene: .
CDR3nt: TGTGCCAGCAGTACCCTCTTAAAGCGGCCTATGGACTACGAGCAGTACTTC
CDR3aa: CASSTLLKRPMDYEQYF

v_gene: TRBV6-2/TRBV6-3
j_gene: TRBJ1-5
len: 13
abundance: .
d_gene: .
CDR3nt: TGTGCCAGCAGCTCTGCCTATAATCAGCCCCAGCATTTT
CDR3aa: CASSSAYNQPQHF

v_gene: TRBV19
j_gene: TRBJ1-2
len: 14
abundance: .
d_gene: .
CDR3nt: TGTGCCAGTAGTAGGACAGAAGCTAACTATGGCTACACCTTC
CDR3aa: CASSRTEANYGYTF

v_gene: TRBV6-6
j_gene: TRBJ1-5
len: 15
abundance: .
d_gene: TRBD1
CDR3nt: TGTGCCAGCAGCGAGACTAGGGACAGGAATCAGCCCCAGCATTTT
CDR3aa: CASSETRDRNQPQHF

v_gene: TRBV7-2
j_gene: TRBJ2-7
len: 15
abundance: .
d_gene: TRBD1
CDR3nt: TGTGCCAGCAGCTTAGCGCCCCAGGGGGCCTACGAGCAGTACTTC
CDR3aa: CASSLAPQGAYEQYF

v_gene: TRBV25-1
j_gene: TRBJ1-1
len: 17
abundance: .
d_gene: TRBD1
CDR3nt: TGTGCCAGCAGTGGGGAACGGACAGGGGGATCGAACACTGAAGCTTTCTTT
CDR3aa: CASSGERTGGSNTEAFF

v_gene: TRBV5-6
j_gene: TRBJ1-5
len: 19
abundance: .
d_gene: .
CDR3nt: TGTGCCAGCAGCTTGGGAGTCCCCCAGGGTGGAAAGAGCAATCAGCCCCAGCATTTT
CDR3aa: CASSLGVPQGGKSNQPQHF

v_gene: TRBV21-1
j_gene: TRBJ1-4
len: 15
abundance: .
d_gene: .
CDR3nt: TGTGCCAGCAGCACAGGGGGACAGGAAGATGAAAAACTGTTTTTT
CDR3aa: CASSTGGQEDEKLFF

v_gene: TRBV9
j_gene: TRBJ2-3
len: 14
abundance: .
d_gene: .
CDR3nt: TGTGCCAGCAGCGTAGACAGGGTAGGAGATACGCAGTATTTT
CDR3aa: CASSVDRVGDTQYF

v_gene: TRBV19
j_gene: TRBJ1-5
len: 17
abundance: .
d_gene: TRBD1
CDR3nt: TGTGCCAGTAGTAGAGCCGGGACAGGGAGTGGCAATCAGCCCCAGCATTTT
CDR3aa: CASSRAGTGSGNQPQHF

v_gene: TRBV9
j_gene: TRBJ2-3
len: 16
abundance: .
d_gene: TRBD2
CDR3nt: TGTGCCAGCAGCTCGACTAGCGGAGTAGGTACAGATACGCAGTATTTT
CDR3aa: CASSSTSGVGTDTQYF

v_gene: TRBV11-3
j_gene: TRBJ2-3
len: 18
abundance: .
d_gene: TRBD2
CDR3nt: TGTGCCAGCAGCTTATTCCTGACCGGGACTAGCGGGGCAGATACGCAGTATTTT
CDR3aa: CASSLFLTGTSGADTQYF

v_gene: TRBV28
j_gene: TRBJ2-6
len: 12
abundance: few
d_gene: .
CDR3nt: TGTGCCAGCAGAACAGGCGGTCGGGTCCTGACTTTC
CDR3aa: CASRTGGRVLTF

v_gene: TRBV11-2
j_gene: TRBJ2-7
len: 15
abundance: few
d_gene: TRBD2
CDR3nt: TGTGCCAGCAGCTTGAGTCGGGGGGGCTACTACGAGCAGTACTTC
CDR3aa: CASSLSRGGYYEQYF

v_gene: TRBV4-3
j_gene: TRBJ2-3
len: 14
abundance: .
d_gene: .
CDR3nt: TGCGCCAGCAGCCAAACACTAGGGAGAGATACGCAGTATTTT
CDR3aa: CASSQTLGRDTQYF

v_gene: TRBV4-3
j_gene: TRBJ1-6
len: 15
abundance: once
d_gene: .
CDR3nt: TGCGCCAGCAGCCAACGGGGACTAACGAATTCACCCCTCCACTTT
CDR3aa: CASSQRGLTNSPLHF

v_gene: TRBV30
j_gene: TRBJ2-2
len: 15
abundance: .
d_gene: .
CDR3nt: TGTGCCTGGATCCCGGTCAAGACGAACACCGGGGAGCTGTTTTTT
CDR3aa: CAWIPVKTNTGELFF

v_gene: TRBV10-2
j_gene: TRBJ1-3
len: 12
abundance: .
d_gene: .
CDR3nt: TGCGCCAGCAGTGAGACAGGGTCCACCATATATTTT
CDR3aa: CASSETGSTIYF

v_gene: TRBV19
j_gene: TRBJ1-2
len: 15
abundance: few
d_gene: .
CDR3nt: TGTGCCAGTAGTATAGATGGCCAGAAAGTCTATGGCTACACCTTC
CDR3aa: CASSIDGQKVYGYTF

v_gene: TRBV4-3
j_gene: TRBJ1-3
len: 15
abundance: .
d_gene: .
CDR3nt: TGCGCCAGCAGCCAGGCAGAATCCTCTGGAAACACCATATATTTT
CDR3aa: CASSQAESSGNTIYF

v_gene: TRBV4-3
j_gene: TRBJ2-5
len: 15
abundance: .
d_gene: TRBD1
CDR3nt: TGCGCCAGCAGCCAAGAAGGGACAGGGGAAGAGACCCAGTACTTC
CDR3aa: CASSQEGTGEETQYF

v_gene: TRBV28
j_gene: TRBJ1-4
len: 16
abundance: .
d_gene: .
CDR3nt: TGTGCCAGCAGTTTCTCCGGGAGAGGGAATAATGAAAAACTGTTTTTT
CDR3aa: CASSFSGRGNNEKLFF

v_gene: TRBV9
j_gene: TRBJ2-2
len: 12
abundance: .
d_gene: .
CDR3nt: TGTGCCAGCAGTCGGAACACCGGGGAGCTGTTTTTT
CDR3aa: CASSRNTGELFF

v_gene: TRBV4-3
j_gene: TRBJ2-3
len: 17
abundance: once
d_gene: TRBD1
CDR3nt: TGCGCCAGCAGCCAGGGATCCAGGACAGGCAGCACAGATACGCAGTATTTT
CDR3aa: CASSQGSRTGSTDTQYF

v_gene: TRBV4-3
j_gene: TRBJ2-3
len: 15
abundance: few
d_gene: TRBD2
CDR3nt: TGCGCCAGCAGCCAAGAGGGAGCGGGAACCGATACGCAGTATTTT
CDR3aa: CASSQEGAGTDTQYF

v_gene: TRBV19
j_gene: TRBJ2-7
len: 13
abundance: once
d_gene: .
CDR3nt: TGTGCCAGTAGTATAGGGGGCAGCTACGAGCAGTACTTC
CDR3aa: CASSIGGSYEQYF

v_gene: TRBV3-1/TRBV3-2
j_gene: TRBJ1-2
len: 14
abundance: once
d_gene: .
CDR3nt: TGTGCCAGCAGTCATTCAACGGGATATCATGGCTACACCTTC
CDR3aa: CASSHSTGYHGYTF

v_gene: TRBV5-1
j_gene: TRBJ2-1
len: 15
abundance: .
d_gene: .
CDR3nt: TGCGCCAGCAGCCAACAGCAGGGGGGCAACAATGAGCAGTTCTTC
CDR3aa: CASSQQQGGNNEQFF

v_gene: TRBV7-2
j_gene: TRBJ2-7
len: 14
abundance: .
d_gene: .
CDR3nt: TGTGCCAGCAGCTTAAAACTAGGGCTCCGCGAGCAGTACTTC
CDR3aa: CASSLKLGLREQYF

v_gene: TRBV7-9
j_gene: TRBJ2-1
len: 17
abundance: .
d_gene: TRBD2
CDR3nt: TGTGCCAGCAGCTTAAAGGGACTAGCGGGACCCTACAATGAGCAGTTCTTC
CDR3aa: CASSLKGLAGPYNEQFF

v_gene: TRBV9
j_gene: TRBJ2-7
len: 13
abundance: few
d_gene: TRBD1
CDR3nt: TGTGCCAGCAGCGTATCAGGGGGCTACGAGCAGTACTTC
CDR3aa: CASSVSGGYEQYF

v_gene: TRBV5-6
j_gene: TRBJ1-5
len: 15
abundance: few
d_gene: TRBD1
CDR3nt: TGTGCCAGCAGCTCGCGTAAGGGGGCCGGTCAGCCCCAGCATTTT
CDR3aa: CASSSRKGAGQPQHF

v_gene: TRBV3-1/TRBV3-2
j_gene: TRBJ1-2
len: 13
abundance: .
d_gene: TRBD1
CDR3nt: TGTGCCAGCAGCCTACAGGGGGCGCGGGGCTACACCTTC
CDR3aa: CASSLQGARGYTF

v_gene: TRBV6-5
j_gene: TRBJ1-1
len: 14
abundance: .
d_gene: .
CDR3nt: TGTGCCAGCAGTTCGCAGGCAGGAAGGACTGAAGCTTTCTTT
CDR3aa: CASSSQAGRTEAFF

v_gene: TRBV28
j_gene: TRBJ2-7
len: 14
abundance: .
d_gene: TRBD2
CDR3nt: TGTGCCAGCAGTTTAGGGGGGGGCTCCTACGAGCAGTACTTC
CDR3aa: CASSLGGGSYEQYF

v_gene: TRBV5-1
j_gene: TRBJ2-7
len: 17
abundance: few
d_gene: TRBD2
CDR3nt: TGCGCCAGCAGCTTGATCTCGGGGGAGGGACGGCCCTACGAGCAGTACTTC
CDR3aa: CASSLISGEGRPYEQYF

v_gene: TRBV5-1
j_gene: TRBJ1-2
len: 17
abundance: few
d_gene: .
CDR3nt: TGCGCCAGCAGCTTGTCAGTGAACAGGTCCCTTAACTATGGCTACACCTTC
CDR3aa: CASSLSVNRSLNYGYTF

v_gene: TRBV6-2/TRBV6-3
j_gene: TRBJ2-7
len: 14
abundance: .
d_gene: TRBD2
CDR3nt: TGTGCCAGCAGCCGGGGGGGGACTCTCTACGAGCAGTACTTC
CDR3aa: CASSRGGTLYEQYF

v_gene: TRBV29-1
j_gene: TRBJ2-7
len: 12
abundance: once
d_gene: TRBD1
CDR3nt: TGCAGCGGGAGACAGGGGTTCTACGAGCAGTACTTC
CDR3aa: CSGRQGFYEQYF